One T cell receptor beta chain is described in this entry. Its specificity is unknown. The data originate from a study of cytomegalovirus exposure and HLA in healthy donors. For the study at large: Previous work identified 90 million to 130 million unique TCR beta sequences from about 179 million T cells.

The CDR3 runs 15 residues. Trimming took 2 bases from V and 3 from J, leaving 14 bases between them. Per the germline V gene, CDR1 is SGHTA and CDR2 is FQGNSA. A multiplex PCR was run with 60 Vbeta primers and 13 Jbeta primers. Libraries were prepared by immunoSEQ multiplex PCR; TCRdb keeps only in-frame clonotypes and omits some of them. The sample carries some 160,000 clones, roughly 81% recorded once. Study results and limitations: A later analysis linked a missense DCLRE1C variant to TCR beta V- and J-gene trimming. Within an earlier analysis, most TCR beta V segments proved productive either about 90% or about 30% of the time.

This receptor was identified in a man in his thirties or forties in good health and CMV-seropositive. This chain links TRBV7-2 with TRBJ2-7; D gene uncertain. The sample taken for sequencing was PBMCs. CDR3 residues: CASSLRIDSVYEQYF. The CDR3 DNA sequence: TGTGCCAGCAGCTTACGTATTGATTCGGTCTACGAGCAGTACTTC.